These 3 T cell receptor beta chains were sequenced from one sample in a study of blood T cell repertoires in COVID-19. Here immunoSEQ multiplex PCR was the method, and the copy in TCRdb shows in-frame clones only, minus some. The data contain 250,000 or so clones, 70% to 90% of them singletons. What was sequenced was PBMCs or T cells enriched from blood (not recorded which). The receptors originated from a woman aged 40-49 years with acute COVID-19.

This clone was seen only a few times. The J gene is TRBJ2-7, the V gene TRBV19; 9 bases are shared with TRBD1. The V gene end was trimmed by 5 bases and the J gene end by 9 bases; junction bases not matched to a gene: 11. Germline assignment: CDR1 LNHDA and CDR2 SQIVND (reference sequence). CDR3 length: 14 residues. Here the CDR3 reads CASSFRDREWGQYV. In DNA form, the CDR3 reads TGTGCCAGTAGTTTCCGGGACAGGGAGTGGGGGCAGTACGTC.

This clone was picked up one time. The rearrangement joins TRBV9 to TRBJ2-1, with D possibly being TRBD2 (5 bases). The CDR3 spans 13 residues. Trimming shortened V by 0 bases and J by 8 bases, and 9 bases separated the two germline ends. Germline CDR1 and CDR2: SGDLS and YYNGEE. DNA of the CDR3: TGTGCCAGCAGCGTAGGGCCCGGGGATGAGCAGTTCTTC. This gives the protein CASSVGPGDEQFF.

The rearrangement uses TRBV5-1 and TRBJ2-5, with 11 bases fitting TRBD2. The junction had 10 bases not matched to a gene; V was cut back by 4 bases and J by 5 bases. This CDR3 spans 16 amino acids. Per the germline V gene, CDR1 is SGHRS and CDR2 is YFSETQ. CDR3 loop: CASSRTLAGGSETQYF. In DNA form, the CDR3 reads TGCGCCAGCAGCCGAACCCTAGCGGGAGGATCGGAGACCCAGTACTTC.